One and the same sample provided the 22 T cell receptor beta chains below, sequenced in a study of blood T cell repertoires in COVID-19 (dated by TCRdb to the early 2020s). The library was built by means of the immunoSEQ multiplex PCR assay. Here the immuneACCESS table is served through TCRdb, limited to in-frame sequences with V and J called. Missing clones are a known gap in these copies; in checked studies unresolved V genes cover under half, and the rest lacks a known reason. The sample contains about 210,000 clones, about 83% of them found a single time. The top ten hold about 2.7% of the sample. The sample consisted of peripheral blood. These receptors were taken from a woman in her 40s with active or convalescent COVID-19.

This clone has just one count. The V and J genes are TRBV19 and TRBJ2-2, with 8 bases lining up with TRBD1. The CDR3 has 15 residues. V shed 1 base and J 6 bases; nucleotides not matched to a gene: 4. Germline V lookup: CDR1 LNHDA, CDR2 SQIVND (reference sequence). CDR3 coding DNA: TGTGCCAGTAGTATAGGTTCAGGGGGCGCCGGGGAGCTGTTTTTT. Translation gives CASSIGSGGAGELFF. Full variable domain (remainder filled in from reference TRBV19 and TRBJ2-2): DGGITQSPKYLFRKEGQNVTLSCEQNLNHDAMYWYRQDPGQGLRLIYYSQIVNDFQKGDIAEGYSVSREKKESFPLTVTSAQKNPTAFYLCASSIGSGGAGELFFGEGSRLTVL.

This chain joins TRBV5-4 and TRBJ2-1, with D maybe TRBD2 (5 bases). V was cut by 4 bases and J by 5 bases, with 16 bases left in between. The CDR3 totals 15 residues. Looked up from germline, CDR1 is SGHNT and CDR2 is YYREEE (reference sequence). The CDR3: CASSPGWTPDNEQFF. CDR3 DNA: TGTGCCAGCAGCCCCGGCTGGACTCCCGACAATGAGCAGTTCTTC.

The J gene is TRBJ1-2, the V gene TRBV24-1; 9 bases fit TRBD1. This CDR3 is 14 amino acids long. V lost 3 bases to trimming and J lost 3 bases; unmatched junction nucleotides: 1. Germline V gene data show CDR1 as KGHDR and CDR2 as SFDVKD. The CDR3 sequence: CATSDRTGDYGYTF. The CDR3 nucleotides read TGTGCCACCAGTGATCGGACAGGGGACTATGGCTACACCTTC.

V usage is TRBV19 and J usage is TRBJ2-7; TRBD1 agrees at 8 bases. Trimming at V came to 9 bases and at J to 2 bases, leaving 9 bases not matched to a gene. CDR3 length: 14 amino acids. Looked up from germline, CDR1 is LNHDA and CDR2 is SQIVND (reference sequence). CDR3 nucleotide sequence: TGTGCCAGCAACAAAGGACAGGGACCCTACGAGCAGTACTTC. Amino acid sequence: CASNKGQGPYEQYF.

This clone was observed a few times. This chain uses TRBV6-5 with TRBJ1-4; D ambiguous. The CDR3 runs 14 residues. V lost 5 bases, J lost 0 bases, and 7 bases lay in between. The germline V gene has CDR1 MNHEY and CDR2 SVGAGI. As DNA, the CDR3 is TGTGCCAGCAGTAGAATAGCAACTAATGAAAAACTGTTTTTT. This translates into CASSRIATNEKLFF.

This clone was observed a single time. V is TRBV7-9 and J is TRBJ2-7; a possible D gene is TRBD2 (7 bases). V lost 8 bases to trimming and J lost 3 bases, with 17 bases between them. Germline values: CDR1 SEHNR, CDR2 FQNEAQ (reference sequence). The CDR3 is made up of 14 amino acids. The CDR3 sequence is CASSPEGGGYEQYF. The CDR3 DNA reads as TGTGCCAGCTCCCCCGAGGGGGGGGGCTACGAGCAGTACTTC.

The chain is built from TRBV30 and TRBJ2-5; tentatively, D is TRBD2 (6 bases). With 4 bases removed from V and 2 bases from J, the gap between germline ends came to 14 bases. Germline V lookup: CDR1 GTSNPN, CDR2 SVGIG (reference sequence). This CDR3 is 14 amino acids long. This CDR3 is CAWTKPGEQETQYF. CDR3 bases: TGTGCCTGGACTAAACCGGGGGAGCAAGAGACCCAGTACTTC.

Points on this clone: A read error may produce the germline difference seen at one junction end. Other DNA sequences in this specimen translate into the identical CDR3. V is TRBV14 and J is TRBJ2-7; a possible D gene is TRBD2 (6 bases). Germline values: CDR1 SGHDN, CDR2 FVKESK. The CDR3 extends over 14 amino acids. The CDR3, as DNA: TGTGCCAGCAGCCAGCCTGCGGGACCCTACGAGCAGTACTTT. As protein: CASSQPAGPYEQYF.

The chain uses TRBV5-1 and TRBJ1-1, with D perhaps TRBD1 (5 bases). Looked up from germline, CDR1 is SGHRS and CDR2 is YFSETQ. This CDR3 spans 13 amino acids. V was pared by 1 base and J by 5 bases, with 9 bases between. CDR3 bases: TGCGCCAGCAGCTTGCAGGGTGGTACTGAAGCTTTCTTT. As protein: CASSLQGGTEAFF. The whole variable domain, filled in from reference TRBV5-1 and TRBJ1-1, reads KAGVTQTPRYLIKTRGQQVTLSCSPISGHRSVSWYQQTPGQGLQFLFEYFSETQRNKGNFPGRFSGRQFSNSRSEMNVSTLELGDSALYLCASSLQGGTEAFFGQGTRLTVV.

V usage is TRBV7-2 and J usage is TRBJ2-5; a possible D gene is TRBD1 (5 bases). V was shortened by 0 bases and J by 2 bases, with 13 bases between the two germline ends. This CDR3 spans 16 amino acids. CDR1 is SGHTA and CDR2 is FQGNSA in the germline V gene. CDR3 sequence (DNA): TGTGCCAGCAGCTTAGCGAGTAGCCAGGGTCAAGAGACCCAGTACTTC. Its protein product is CASSLASSQGQETQYF.

This clone was seen only a few times. The chain couples TRBV7-9 to TRBJ1-2, with 8 bases that match TRBD1. The CDR3 consists of 15 residues. Per the germline V gene, CDR1 is SEHNR and CDR2 is FQNEAQ (reference sequence). V shed 5 bases and J 8 bases; nucleotides not matched to a gene: 13. CDR3 sequence: CASSPASWTGRGYTF. The DNA of the CDR3 is TGTGCCAGCAGCCCTGCCTCCTGGACAGGGAGAGGCTACACCTTC. The variable domain in full, completed from reference TRBV7-9 and TRBJ1-2, reads DTGVSQNPRHKITKRGQNVTFRCDPISEHNRLYWYRQTLGQGPEFLTYFQNEAQLEKSRLLSDRFSAERPKGSFSTLEIQRTEQGDSAMYLCASSPASWTGRGYTFGSGTRLTVV.

This chain joins TRBV7-2 and TRBJ1-4, with 7 bases fitting TRBD1. Germline CDR1 is SGHTA and CDR2 is FQGNSA. V gave up 2 bases and J gave up 8 bases; unmatched junction bases: 8. The CDR3 totals 15 residues. The CDR3 DNA reads as TGTGCCAGCAGCTTATTCGGTCTAGGGGGCGAAAAACTGTTTTTT. Translating it yields CASSLFGLGGEKLFF.

The J gene is TRBJ1-4, the V gene TRBV27; tentative D call: TRBD1 (5 bases). The germline V gene encodes CDR1 MNHEY and CDR2 SMNVEV (reference sequence). Trimming shortened V by 5 bases and J by 1 base, and 11 bases separated the two germline ends. The CDR3 spans 15 residues. This chain's CDR3 is CASSPRGVTNEKLFF. In DNA form, the CDR3 reads TGTGCCAGCAGTCCGCGGGGGGTAACTAATGAAAAACTGTTTTTT.

The chain employs TRBV5-1 and TRBJ2-7, with 10 bases aligning to TRBD2. This CDR3 is 13 amino acids long. Germline V gene data show CDR1 as SGHRS and CDR2 as YFSETQ. Trimming cost V 1 base and J 8 bases; bases outside gene matches: 3. The CDR3 DNA reads as TGCGCCAGCAGCTTGCTAGCGGGAGTTCAGCAGTACTTC. It translates to CASSLLAGVQQYF.

Only one count was recorded for this clone. The J gene is TRBJ1-1, the V gene TRBV29-1; unclear D gene. Germline values: CDR1 SQVTM, CDR2 ANQGSEA. V was trimmed by 4 bases and J by 2 bases, leaving 11 bases between them. The length of the CDR3 is 13 residues. The CDR3 region is CSVVRGLNTEAFF. In DNA, the CDR3 is TGCAGCGTTGTCCGAGGGCTAAACACTGAAGCTTTCTTT.

The rearrangement uses TRBV6-5 and TRBJ2-3; no definite D call. V shed 0 bases and J shed 0 bases, with 10 bases lying between them. This CDR3 region has 16 residues. Germline V gives CDR1 MNHEY, CDR2 SVGAGI. CDR3 DNA: TGTGCCAGCAGTTACTCCGGAGTTTCTAGCACAGATACGCAGTATTTT. This sequence encodes CASSYSGVSSTDTQYF.

The chain uses TRBV28 and TRBJ1-2, with D perhaps matching TRBD1 (5 bases). Germline CDR1 reads MDHEN; CDR2 reads SYDVKM. Trimming left V 1 base short and J 2 bases short, with 14 bases between. The CDR3 sequence is 16 residues long. The CDR3 loop reads CASSLFAGNPNYGYTF. The CDR3 nucleotides read TGTGCCAGCAGTTTATTTGCAGGGAATCCCAACTATGGCTACACCTTC.

This chain connects TRBV27 to TRBJ1-5; 10 bases align to TRBD1. Germline V gene data show CDR1 as MNHEY and CDR2 as SMNVEV (reference sequence). The CDR3 length is 15 residues. The V segment lost 5 bases and the J segment 2 bases; nucleotides outside the gene matches: 3. The CDR3 region has the DNA TGTGCCAGCAGTATCGGGACAGGGGGCAATCAGCCCCAGCATTTT. Translated, it gives CASSIGTGGNQPQHF.

CDR3: CASSPQPGQGSGELFF. CDR3 DNA sequence: TGTGCCAGCTCACCACAACCGGGACAGGGGTCCGGGGAGCTGTTTTTT. This sequence joins TRBV18 and TRBJ2-2; 10 bases line up with TRBD1. This CDR3 has 16 residues. V was pared by 1 base and J by 6 bases, with 5 bases of the junction left unmatched. Looked up from germline, CDR1 is KGHSH and CDR2 is LQKENI.

V usage is TRBV4-1 and J usage is TRBJ1-1; 7 bases agree with TRBD1. After removal of 6 bases from V and 1 base from J, the junction contained 11 bases not matched to a gene. Germline V gene sequence: CDR1 MGHRA, CDR2 YSYEKL. This CDR3 contains 16 residues. The CDR3 DNA follows: TGCGCCAGCAGAGATACAAGCGACAGGGCGAACACTGAAGCTTTCTTT. Protein product: CASRDTSDRANTEAFF.

Only a few counts were recorded for this clone. The V call is TRBV10-3, the J call TRBJ2-5, with 10 bases lining up with TRBD2. The V segment lost 0 bases and the J segment 4 bases; nucleotides outside the gene matches: 11. This CDR3 spans 18 amino acids. Germline CDR1 reads ENHRY; CDR2 reads SYGVKD. The CDR3 coding sequence is TGTGCCATCAGTGAGTCGAAAGCGGGAGGGCCAATGGGAGAGACCCAGTACTTC. As protein: CAISESKAGGPMGETQYF.

This clone was counted a few times. This chain links TRBV7-3 with TRBJ1-2; D ambiguous. Germline lookup yields CDR1 SGHTA and CDR2 FQGTGA. V lost 3 bases and J lost 7, with 9 bases in between. This CDR3 comprises 12 residues. CDR3 sequence reads: CASSFSGSGYTF. The CDR3 nucleotides are TGTGCCAGCAGCTTCTCGGGATCTGGCTACACCTTC.